This TCR beta chain was identified in a study of T-cell reconstitution after alpha-beta-depleted transplantation in children. Germline CDR1 is SEHNR and CDR2 is FQNEAQ (reference sequence). Trimming cost V 6 bases and J 3 bases, with 23 bases left between them. The CDR3 is 17 amino acids. Study-level results: T-cell counts and diversity at one year following transplant were attributed mainly to newly produced T cells. Some patients showed high day-60 TCRbeta diversity, which derived from surviving recipient T cells and thymic progenitors. Alpha-beta T cells present about two months after transplant were reported to originate from several hundred expanded graft clones.

A word on this clonotype: Its antigen remains unknown.

Library preparation (for TCRbeta) was performed with unique molecular identifiers. Using its own MiXCR run on the PCR reads, TCRdb lists one record per CDR3 protein. The sample has about 200,000 distinct CDR3 sequences; roughly 6% are singletons. This receptor was identified in a girl under three years old with combined immunodeficiency, due to receive a stem cell transplant. Sequenced material: PBMCs, taken before TCRalphabeta/CD19-depleted stem cell transplant. The chain couples TRBV7-9 to TRBJ1-2; possibly TRBD1 for D (6 bases). Here the CDR3 DNA reads TGTGCCAGCAGTCATACGCCCAATACAGGGCCCTACTATGGCTACACCTTC. Translation gives CASSHTPNTGPYYGYTF.